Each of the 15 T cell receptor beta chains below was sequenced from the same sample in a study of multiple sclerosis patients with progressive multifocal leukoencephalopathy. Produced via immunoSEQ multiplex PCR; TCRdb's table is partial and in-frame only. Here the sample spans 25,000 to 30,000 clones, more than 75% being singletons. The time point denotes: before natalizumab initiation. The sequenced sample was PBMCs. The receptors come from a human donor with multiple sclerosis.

The CDR3 protein is CASSYGSTYTGELFF. The CDR3 DNA follows: TGTGCCAGCAGTTACGGTTCTACCTACACCGGGGAGCTGTTTTTT. The gene calls are TRBV6-5 and TRBJ2-2, with D unresolved. Trimming stripped 2 bases from V and 3 bases from J, with 10 bases between. Germline CDR1 is MNHEY and CDR2 is SVGAGI. The CDR3 totals 15 residues.

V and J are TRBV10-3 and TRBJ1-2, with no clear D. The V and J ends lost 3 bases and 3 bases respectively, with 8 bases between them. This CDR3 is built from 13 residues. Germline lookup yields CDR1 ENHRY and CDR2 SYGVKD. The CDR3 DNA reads TGTGCCATCAGTGACCTGGCAGACTATGGCTACACCTTC. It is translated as CAISDLADYGYTF.

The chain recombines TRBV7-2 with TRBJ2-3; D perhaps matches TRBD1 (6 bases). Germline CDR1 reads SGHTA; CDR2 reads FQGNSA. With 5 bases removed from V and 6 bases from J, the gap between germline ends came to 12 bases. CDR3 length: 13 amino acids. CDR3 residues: CASSPITGDTQYF. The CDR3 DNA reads TGTGCCAGCAGCCCTATTACAGGGGATACGCAGTATTTT. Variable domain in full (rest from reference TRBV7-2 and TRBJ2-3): GAGVSQSPSNKVTEKGKDVELRCDPISGHTALYWYRQSLGQGLEFLIYFQGNSAPDKSGLPSDRFSAERTGGSVSTLTIQRTQQEDSAVYLCASSPITGDTQYFGPGTRLTVL.

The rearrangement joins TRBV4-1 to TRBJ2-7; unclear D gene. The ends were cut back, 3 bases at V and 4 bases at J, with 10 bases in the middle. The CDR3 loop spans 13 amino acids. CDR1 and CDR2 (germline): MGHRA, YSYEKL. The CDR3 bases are TGCGCCAGCAGCCAGTCTACAGCATACGAGCAGTACTTC. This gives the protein CASSQSTAYEQYF.

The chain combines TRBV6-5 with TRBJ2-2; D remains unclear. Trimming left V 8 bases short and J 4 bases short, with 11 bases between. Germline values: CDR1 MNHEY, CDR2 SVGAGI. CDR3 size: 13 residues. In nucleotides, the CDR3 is TGTGCCAGCCGTTTGCGAGGCACCGGGGAGCTGTTTTTT. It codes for CASRLRGTGELFF.

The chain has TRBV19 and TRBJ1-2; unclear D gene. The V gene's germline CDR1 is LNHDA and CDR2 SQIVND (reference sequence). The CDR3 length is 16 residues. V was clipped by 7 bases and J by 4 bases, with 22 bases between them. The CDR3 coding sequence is TGTGCCAGTACCCCACGCTCGGCGGGGATCTCCTATGGCTACACCTTC. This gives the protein CASTPRSAGISYGYTF.

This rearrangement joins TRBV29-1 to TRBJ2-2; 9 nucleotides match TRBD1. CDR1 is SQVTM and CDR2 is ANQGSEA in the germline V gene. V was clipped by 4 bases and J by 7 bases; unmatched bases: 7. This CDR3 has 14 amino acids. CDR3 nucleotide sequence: TGCAGCGTTGCCCCGGGGACAGGGTACGGGGAGCTGTTTTTT. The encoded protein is CSVAPGTGYGELFF.

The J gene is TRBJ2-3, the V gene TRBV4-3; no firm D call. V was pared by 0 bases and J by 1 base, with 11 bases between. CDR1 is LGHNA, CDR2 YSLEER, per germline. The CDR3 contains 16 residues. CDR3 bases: TGCGCCAGCAGCCAAGACTCCGGAGATCGCACAGATACGCAGTATTTT. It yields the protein CASSQDSGDRTDTQYF.

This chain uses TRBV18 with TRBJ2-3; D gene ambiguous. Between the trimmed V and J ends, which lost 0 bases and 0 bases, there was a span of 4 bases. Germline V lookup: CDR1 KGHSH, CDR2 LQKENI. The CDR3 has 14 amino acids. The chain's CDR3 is CASSPPSSTDTQYF. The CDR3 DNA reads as TGTGCCAGCTCACCACCGTCTAGCACAGATACGCAGTATTTT. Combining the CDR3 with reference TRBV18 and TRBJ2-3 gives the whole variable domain NAGVMQNPRHLVRRRGQEARLRCSPMKGHSHVYWYRQLPEEGLKFMVYLQKENIIDESGMPKERFSAEFPKEGPSILRIQQVVRGDSAAYFCASSPPSSTDTQYFGPGTRLTVL.

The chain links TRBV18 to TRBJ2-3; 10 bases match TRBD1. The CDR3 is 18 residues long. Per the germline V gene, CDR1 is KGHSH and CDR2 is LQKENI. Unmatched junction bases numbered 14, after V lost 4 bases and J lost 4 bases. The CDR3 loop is CASSRISPGQGNPDTQYF. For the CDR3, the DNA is TGTGCCAGCTCACGCATATCCCCGGGACAGGGGAATCCAGATACGCAGTATTTT.

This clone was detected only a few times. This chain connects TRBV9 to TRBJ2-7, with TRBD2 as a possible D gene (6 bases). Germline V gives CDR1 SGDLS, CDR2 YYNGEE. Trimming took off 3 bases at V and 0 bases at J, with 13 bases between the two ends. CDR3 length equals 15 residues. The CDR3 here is CASSASGGLSYEQYF. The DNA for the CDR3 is TGTGCCAGCAGCGCGAGTGGGGGACTCTCCTACGAGCAGTACTTC.

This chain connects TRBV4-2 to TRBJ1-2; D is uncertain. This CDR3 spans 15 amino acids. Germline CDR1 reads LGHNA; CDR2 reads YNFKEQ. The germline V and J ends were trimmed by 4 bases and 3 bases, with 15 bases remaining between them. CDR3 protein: CASSPSRSDDYGYTF. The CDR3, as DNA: TGTGCCAGCAGCCCCTCTCGTTCGGACGACTATGGCTACACCTTC.

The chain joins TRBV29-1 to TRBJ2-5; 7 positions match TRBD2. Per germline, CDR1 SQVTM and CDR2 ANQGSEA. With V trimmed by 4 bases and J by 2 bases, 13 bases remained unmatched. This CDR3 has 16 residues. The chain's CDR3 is CSVAPRVWGGQETQYF. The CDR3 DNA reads TGCAGCGTTGCCCCGAGGGTTTGGGGGGGGCAAGAGACCCAGTACTTC. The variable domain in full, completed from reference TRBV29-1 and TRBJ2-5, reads SAVISQKPSRDICQRGTSLTIQCQVDSQVTMMFWYRQQPGQSLTLIATANQGSEATYESGFVIDKFPISRPNLTFSTLTVSNMSPEDSSIYLCSVAPRVWGGQETQYFGPGTRLLVL.

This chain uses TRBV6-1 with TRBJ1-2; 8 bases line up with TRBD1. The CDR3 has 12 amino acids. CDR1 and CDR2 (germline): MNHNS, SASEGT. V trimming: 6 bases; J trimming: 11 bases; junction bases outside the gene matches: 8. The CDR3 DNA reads TGTGCCAGCAGCGCCAGGACAGGGAGGTACACCTTC. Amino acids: CASSARTGRYTF.

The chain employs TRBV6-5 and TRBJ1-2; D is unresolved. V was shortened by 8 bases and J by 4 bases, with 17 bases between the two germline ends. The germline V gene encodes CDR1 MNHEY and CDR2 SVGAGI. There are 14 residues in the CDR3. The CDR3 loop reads CASAEGSAGYGYTF. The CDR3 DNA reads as TGTGCCAGCGCGGAGGGCAGTGCTGGCTATGGCTACACCTTC.